One and the same sample provided the 14 T cell receptor beta chains below, sequenced in a study of beta chain features in type 1 diabetes. Study conclusions and caveats: Type 1 diabetes patients had TCRB CDR3s that were shorter (moderately but significantly so) in all four CD4+ subsets.

The authors reverse transcribed all of the isolated RNA, so sequencing captured expressed TCRB transcripts. The method was immunoSEQ multiplex PCR; TCRdb's version includes in-frame clones alone and lacks a portion of them. The repertoire holds around 710,000 clones, with approximately 13% as singletons. Their antigen targets remain unknown. The sample comprised naive CD4+ T cells from blood. The receptors shown here come from a man aged 30 to 39 with type 1 diabetes.

This clone was seen a few times. The chain couples TRBV14 to TRBJ2-5; 9 bases are a match to TRBD1. This CDR3 region has 14 residues. The junction had 6 bases not matched to a gene; V was cut back by 6 bases and J by 4 bases. Germline CDR1 SGHDN, CDR2 FVKESK. CDR3 nucleotide sequence: TGTGCCAGCAGTCACACAGGGGGCGGAGAGACCCAGTACTTC. This encodes CASSHTGGGETQYF.

This clone appeared a few times. J is TRBJ2-3 and V is TRBV7-6, with D possibly matching TRBD2 (6 bases). The CDR3 is made up of 15 amino acids. Germline V lookup: CDR1 SGHVS, CDR2 FNYEAQ. Trimming cost V 5 bases and J 4 bases, with 16 bases left between them. The CDR3 DNA reads as TGTGCCAGCAGCCCGGGCGGGGTTTCGGCAGATACGCAGTATTTT. Protein sequence: CASSPGGVSADTQYF.

This clone has more than one count but fewer than ten. Other DNA sequences in this specimen translate into the identical CDR3. The V call is TRBV14, the J call TRBJ2-2; D gene uncertain. This CDR3 is 13 amino acids long. The germline V gene has CDR1 SGHDN and CDR2 FVKESK. V was cut by 2 bases and J by 1 base, with 2 bases left in between. CDR3 DNA sequence: TGTGCCAGCAGCCAAAGGAACACCGGGGAGCTGTTTTTT. Its protein product is CASSQRNTGELFF.

The V gene is TRBV25-1, the J gene TRBJ1-6; tentatively, D is TRBD1 (5 bases). From germline, CDR1 is MGHDK and CDR2 SYGVNS. This CDR3 is built from 15 residues. Deletions cut 7 bases from V and 7 bases from J, with 17 bases between. The chain's CDR3 is CASTAGSSLNSPLHF. The DNA of the CDR3 is TGTGCCAGCACCGCAGGGAGCTCACTGAATTCACCCCTCCACTTT.

The chain links TRBV27 to TRBJ1-1; D unclear. Trimming left V 4 bases short and J 4 bases short, with 13 bases between. CDR1 and CDR2 (germline): MNHEY, SMNVEV (reference sequence). The CDR3 length is 14 residues. CDR3 residues: CASSSPAVGTEAFF. Here the CDR3 DNA reads TGTGCCAGCAGTTCGCCCGCAGTGGGCACTGAAGCTTTCTTT.

This clone has only a few counts. The chain joins TRBV5-1 to TRBJ2-4; D remains ambiguous. Between the trimmed V and J ends, which lost 0 bases and 7 bases, there was a span of 8 bases. The CDR3 is 13 residues long. From germline, CDR1 is SGHRS and CDR2 YFSETQ. This chain's CDR3 is CASSLDSVNIQYF. In nucleotides, the CDR3 is TGCGCCAGCAGCTTGGACAGCGTGAACATTCAGTACTTC.

J is TRBJ2-4 and V is TRBV2; D gene ambiguous. CDR1 SNHLY and CDR2 FYNNEI come from the germline V gene. Trimming took off 3 bases at V and 0 bases at J, with 6 bases between the two ends. The CDR3 is 14 residues long. The DNA of the CDR3 is TGTGCCAGCAGTGAGGGATTAGCCAAAAACATTCAGTACTTC. This sequence encodes CASSEGLAKNIQYF.

This clone was counted only a few times. The rearrangement links TRBV6-1 to TRBJ1-2; D perhaps matches TRBD1 (6 bases). V lost 7 bases and J lost 4, with 13 bases in between. CDR3 length: 13 residues. Germline V gene sequence: CDR1 MNHNS, CDR2 SASEGT. CDR3 amino acids: CASIADRTYGYTF. The CDR3 nucleotides read TGTGCCAGCATAGCTGACAGGACCTATGGCTACACCTTC.

This clone appeared a few times. The genes are TRBV25-1 and TRBJ2-6; no definite D call. CDR3 length equals 18 residues. Germline values: CDR1 MGHDK, CDR2 SYGVNS. Between the trimmed V and J ends, which lost 1 base and 0 bases, there was a span of 13 bases. The DNA for the CDR3 is TGTGCCAGCAGTGAATCGGCGATGGGGAACTCTGGGGCCAACGTCCTGACTTTC. Its translation is CASSESAMGNSGANVLTF.

As for this clone: Other nucleotide sequences from this sample produce the same CDR3. V gene TRBV29-1 combines with J gene TRBJ2-5; TRBD2 aligns across 14 bases. V was pared by 5 bases and J by 5 bases, with 4 bases of the junction left unmatched. This CDR3 is built from 14 residues. Germline V gives CDR1 SQVTM, CDR2 ANQGSEA. The CDR3 DNA sequence: TGCAGCGTTCCCAGGACTAGCGGGGGGGAGACCCAGTACTTC. Amino acids: CSVPRTSGGETQYF.

This clone was seen only a few times. The chain combines TRBV7-2 with TRBJ1-1; D gene ambiguous. V was trimmed by 1 base and J by 2 bases, leaving 11 bases between them. Germline CDR1 is SGHTA and CDR2 is FQGNSA. CDR3 size: 15 residues. CDR3 in DNA: TGTGCCAGCAGCTTAGATGAAGCGGTAAACACTGAAGCTTTCTTT. Protein: CASSLDEAVNTEAFF.

This clone turned up a few times. V usage is TRBV6-1 and J usage is TRBJ2-1; D uncertain. V lost 6 bases to trimming and J lost 2 bases, with 11 bases between them. This CDR3 is built from 14 residues. Germline CDR1 MNHNS, CDR2 SASEGT. In DNA, the CDR3 is TGTGCCAGCAGGGCTTACAACCCCTACAATGAGCAGTTCTTC. Residues: CASRAYNPYNEQFF.

This clone was counted a few times. The sample holds other DNA sequences that translate to the same CDR3. The chain links TRBV7-2 to TRBJ2-5; 7 bases map to TRBD2. The trim removed 4 bases at V and 2 bases at J, leaving 4 bases unmatched. Germline V gene data show CDR1 as SGHTA and CDR2 as FQGNSA. This CDR3 region has 14 residues. The CDR3 DNA sequence: TGTGCCAGCAGCTCCGCGGGGGTTCAAGAGACCCAGTACTTC. Translating gives CASSSAGVQETQYF.

This clone showed up just a few times. This chain uses TRBV7-9 with TRBJ1-5, with TRBD1 matching 8 bases. The junction had 9 bases not matched to a gene; V was cut back by 6 bases and J by 5 bases. The CDR3 runs to 15 residues. Germline V gene lookup returns CDR1 SEHNR and CDR2 FQNEAQ (reference sequence). In DNA, the CDR3 is TGTGCCAGCAGTCCTACAGGGGGAAGGGATCAGCCCCAGCATTTT. Translating it yields CASSPTGGRDQPQHF. The entire variable domain, with the rest obtained from reference TRBV7-9 and TRBJ1-5, is as follows: DTGVSQNPRHKITKRGQNVTFRCDPISEHNRLYWYRQTLGQGPEFLTYFQNEAQLEKSRLLSDRFSAERPKGSFSTLEIQRTEQGDSAMYLCASSPTGGRDQPQHFGDGTRLSIL.